This T cell receptor (beta chain) was captured in a study of blood T cell repertoires in COVID-19. In the authors' methods: Estimated nucleated cell counts came from reference gene primer amplification. Data came from immunoSEQ multiplex PCR; TCRdb stores just in-frame clones and leaves some out. The DNA gave D and trimming, while V, J and clone size come from that table. Counted here are under 300,000 clones, roughly 87% occurring once; the ten biggest clones make up just under 1%. Those enrolled, adults aged roughly 18 to 90 years, came from 20 to 25 US areas. Recovery among Cohort 3 donors was established by two negative PCRs, clearance, or symptom resolution. This CDR3 is built from 15 residues. Trimming shortened V by 3 bases and J by 0 bases, and 14 bases separated the two germline ends. In germline, CDR1 is GTSNPN, CDR2 SVGIG (reference sequence).

V is TRBV30 and J is TRBJ1-1; TRBD1 is a possible D gene (6 bases). Sequenced material: PBMCs or T cells enriched from blood (not recorded which). This clonotype was sampled from a woman aged 25 to 39 who had recovered from COVID-19. CDR3 protein: CAWSRDTRMNTEAFF. The CDR3 coding sequence is TGTGCCTGGAGCCGGGACACACGTATGAACACTGAAGCTTTCTTT.